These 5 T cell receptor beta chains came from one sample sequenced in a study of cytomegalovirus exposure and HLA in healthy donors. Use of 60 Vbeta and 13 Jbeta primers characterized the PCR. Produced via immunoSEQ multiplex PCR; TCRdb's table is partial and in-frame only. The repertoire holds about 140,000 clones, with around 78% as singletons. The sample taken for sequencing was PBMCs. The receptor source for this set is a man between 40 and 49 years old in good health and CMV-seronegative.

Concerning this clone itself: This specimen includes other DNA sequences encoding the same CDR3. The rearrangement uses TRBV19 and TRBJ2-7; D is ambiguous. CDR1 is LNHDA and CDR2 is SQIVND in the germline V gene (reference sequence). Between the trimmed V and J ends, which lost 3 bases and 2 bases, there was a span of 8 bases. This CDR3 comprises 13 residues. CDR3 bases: TGTGCCAGTAGTATCGGCGGAGCCTACGAGCAGTACTTC. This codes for CASSIGGAYEQYF.

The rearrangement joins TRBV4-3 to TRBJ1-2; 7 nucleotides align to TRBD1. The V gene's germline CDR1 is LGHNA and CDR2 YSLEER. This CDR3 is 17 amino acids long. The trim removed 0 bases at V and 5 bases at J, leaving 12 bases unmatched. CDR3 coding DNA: TGCGCCAGCAGCCAAGATCGCGAGGGGGCAGTAGGGTATGGCTACACCTTC. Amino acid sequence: CASSQDREGAVGYGYTF.

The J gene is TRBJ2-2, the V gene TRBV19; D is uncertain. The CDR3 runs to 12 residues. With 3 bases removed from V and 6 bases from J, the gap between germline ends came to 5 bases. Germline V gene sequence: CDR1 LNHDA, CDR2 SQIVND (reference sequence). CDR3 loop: CASSIPAGELFF. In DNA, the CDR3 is TGTGCCAGTAGTATCCCGGCCGGGGAGCTGTTTTTT.

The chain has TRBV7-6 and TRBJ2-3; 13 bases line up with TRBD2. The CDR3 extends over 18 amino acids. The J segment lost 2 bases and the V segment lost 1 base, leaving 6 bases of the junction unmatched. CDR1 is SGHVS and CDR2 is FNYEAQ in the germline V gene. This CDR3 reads CASSLELGTSGDTDTQYF. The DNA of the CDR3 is TGTGCCAGCAGCTTAGAACTCGGGACTAGCGGGGACACAGATACGCAGTATTTT.

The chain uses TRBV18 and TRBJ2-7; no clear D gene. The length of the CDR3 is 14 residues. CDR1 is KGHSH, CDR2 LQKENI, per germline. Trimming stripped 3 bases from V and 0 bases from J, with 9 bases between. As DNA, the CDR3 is TGTGCCAGCTCACCTGGGCAGTTCTCCTACGAGCAGTACTTC. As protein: CASSPGQFSYEQYF.